Following are 20 T cell receptor beta chains from one sample sequenced in a study of cytomegalovirus exposure and HLA in healthy donors. The PCR made use of 60 Vbeta and 13 Jbeta primers. Sequenced by immunoSEQ multiplex PCR; TCRdb stores in-frame clones only, minus some. Among 200,000 to 250,000 clones listed, over 75% were seen once. Sequenced input: PBMCs. These TCRs come from a human donor in good health.

The chain links TRBV4-2 to TRBJ2-3, with D tentatively TRBD2 (6 bases). This CDR3 region has 16 residues. V shed 0 bases and J shed 6 bases, with 16 bases lying between them. Germline values: CDR1 LGHNA, CDR2 YNFKEQ. The CDR3 region is CASSQDRVAAFDTQYF. CDR3 nucleotides: TGTGCCAGCAGCCAAGATCGGGTAGCGGCCTTCGATACGCAGTATTTT.

V and J are TRBV19 and TRBJ1-2; 10 bases match TRBD1. The germline CDR1 and CDR2 sequences are LNHDA and SQIVND (reference sequence). There are 17 residues in the CDR3. Unmatched junction bases numbered 13, after V lost 7 bases and J lost 2 bases. The CDR3 nucleotides are TGTGCCAGTACTCCAGCCGGGACAGGGGCCGAAAACTATGGCTACACCTTC. Translation gives CASTPAGTGAENYGYTF.

This clone was observed a few times. The J gene is TRBJ1-2, the V gene TRBV5-1; TRBD1 might be the D (6 bases). CDR3 size: 17 residues. Germline values: CDR1 SGHRS, CDR2 YFSETQ. Trimming shortened V by 0 bases and J by 1 base, and 16 bases separated the two germline ends. CDR3: CASSLGDISSYNYGYTF. As DNA, the CDR3 is TGCGCCAGCAGCTTGGGGGACATCTCATCGTATAACTATGGCTACACCTTC.

V and J are TRBV9 and TRBJ1-2; perhaps TRBD1 as D (5 bases). Trimming removed 0 bases from V and 2 bases from J, with 8 bases in between. The CDR3 consists of 14 residues. Germline CDR1 is SGDLS and CDR2 is YYNGEE. CDR3 region: CASSVGSGNYGYTF. The CDR3 region has the DNA TGTGCCAGCAGCGTAGGTTCAGGGAACTATGGCTACACCTTC.

The chain employs TRBV5-1 and TRBJ1-2; TRBD1 matches 9 bases. The CDR3 totals 14 residues. Germline lookup yields CDR1 SGHRS and CDR2 YFSETQ. The trim removed 5 bases at V and 8 bases at J, leaving 10 bases unmatched. CDR3 nucleotides: TGCGCCAGCAGAGTGACAGGGGGTTATGTGGGCTACACCTTC. This codes for CASRVTGGYVGYTF.

About this clone: An end of the junction differs from the germline gene, which may be a read error. The chain combines TRBV7-9 with TRBJ2-4, with D perhaps TRBD2 (5 bases). CDR3 length: 16 residues. Germline V lookup: CDR1 SEHNR, CDR2 FQNEAQ (reference sequence). The CDR3 is CSSSEADGLAKNIQYF. The CDR3 coding sequence is TGTTCCAGCAGCGAAGCGGACGGACTAGCCAAAAACATTCAGTACTTC.

In regard to this clone: At one of its ends the junction is not consistent with the germline gene, which may arise from a read error. This chain joins TRBV7-9 and TRBJ2-1; 8 bases align to TRBD2. Germline lookup yields CDR1 SEHNR and CDR2 FQNEAQ (reference sequence). The CDR3 extends over 16 amino acids. Here the CDR3 reads CSSSPPRSGGYNEQFF. The CDR3 DNA sequence: TGTTCCAGCAGCCCCCCGAGGAGCGGGGGCTACAATGAGCAGTTCTTC.

This clone was seen a single time. The chain has TRBV11-2 and TRBJ2-7; TRBD1 agrees at 11 bases. Germline assignment: CDR1 SGHAT and CDR2 FQNNGV. This CDR3 spans 15 amino acids. Trimming took 6 bases from V and 0 from J; bases not matched to a gene: 4. The CDR3 here is CASREGTGGSYEQYF. The CDR3 DNA sequence: TGTGCCAGCAGAGAAGGGACAGGGGGCTCCTACGAGCAGTACTTC.

The gene calls are TRBV6-1 and TRBJ2-7; TRBD2 aligns across 10 bases. The CDR3 runs to 15 residues. Germline V gene lookup returns CDR1 MNHNS and CDR2 SASEGT. V shed 4 bases and J 2 bases; nucleotides not matched to a gene: 5. The DNA of the CDR3 is TGTGCCAGCAGTGGAAGCGGGAGGGACACCTACGAGCAGTACTTC. Translation: CASSGSGRDTYEQYF.

V and J are TRBV19 and TRBJ1-2; 9 positions agree with TRBD1. The V gene end was trimmed by 6 bases and the J gene end by 6 bases; junction bases not matched to a gene: 17. CDR3 length: 17 amino acids. Germline assignment: CDR1 LNHDA and CDR2 SQIVND (reference sequence). The CDR3 coding sequence is TGTGCCAGTAGGAGGGGTAGTACAGGGGGCTCCTGGCATGGCTACACCTTC. Translation gives CASRRGSTGGSWHGYTF.

The genes are TRBV7-9 and TRBJ1-1; 8 bases map to TRBD1. This CDR3 region has 16 residues. Germline V gene data show CDR1 as SEHNR and CDR2 as FQNEAQ (reference sequence). After removal of 4 bases from V and 3 bases from J, the junction contained 10 bases not matched to a gene. CDR3 sequence (DNA): TGTGCCAGCAGCTCCCGCCGGGCGACAGGGGACACTGAAGCTTTCTTT. Amino acid sequence: CASSSRRATGDTEAFF.

V and J are TRBV28 and TRBJ2-3; 11 positions agree with TRBD2. With 6 bases clipped from V and 0 bases from J, the junction kept 5 bases outside the gene matches. Germline lookup yields CDR1 MDHEN and CDR2 SYDVKM. The CDR3 consists of 16 residues. CDR3 in DNA: TGTGCCAGCAGACCTTGGACTAGCGGGAGCACAGATACGCAGTATTTT. It yields the protein CASRPWTSGSTDTQYF.

This clone was counted a few times. The gene calls are TRBV27 and TRBJ1-1, with a tentative D call TRBD1 (6 bases). The CDR3 covers 15 residues. Trimming took off 8 bases at V and 4 bases at J, with 20 bases between the two ends. The germline V gene has CDR1 MNHEY and CDR2 SMNVEV (reference sequence). CDR3 in DNA: TGTGCCAGCTCCTCCCTGGGGGCCGCTTTCACTGAAGCTTTCTTT. Translation gives CASSSLGAAFTEAFF.

A single count supports this clone. This CDR3 reads CASSADQGADYGYTF. In DNA form, the CDR3 reads TGTGCCAGCAGTGCAGATCAGGGGGCGGACTATGGCTACACCTTC. The chain employs TRBV6-5 and TRBJ1-2; 8 bases fit TRBD1. The CDR3 length is 15 residues. CDR1 and CDR2 from the germline V gene are MNHEY and SVGAGI. V trimming: 5 bases; J trimming: 3 bases; junction bases outside the gene matches: 8.

This clone was found once. This chain joins TRBV7-6 and TRBJ2-3; 12 nucleotides line up with TRBD2. CDR3 length: 17 amino acids. The germline V gene has CDR1 SGHVS and CDR2 FNYEAQ. V shed 0 bases, J shed 0 bases, and the junction held 1 base outside the gene matches. Here the CDR3 DNA reads TGTGCCAGCAGCTTAGCTGGGACTAGCGGGAGCACAGATACGCAGTATTTT. Translated: CASSLAGTSGSTDTQYF.

The V and J genes are TRBV2 and TRBJ2-5, with D maybe TRBD1 (5 bases). The CDR3 spans 13 residues. Germline V CDR1 and CDR2: SNHLY, FYNNEI. The V and J ends lost 8 bases and 4 bases respectively, with 14 bases between them. CDR3 sequence: CASPPRGGETQYF. In DNA, the CDR3 is TGTGCCAGCCCTCCAAGGGGTGGAGAGACCCAGTACTTC.

The V gene is TRBV7-2, the J gene TRBJ1-2; 7 nucleotides line up with TRBD1. The CDR3 is made up of 13 amino acids. V trimming: 4 bases; J trimming: 6 bases; junction bases outside the gene matches: 5. CDR1 and CDR2 from the germline V gene are SGHTA and FQGNSA. This CDR3 reads CASSSSTGNGYTF. CDR3 nucleotides: TGTGCCAGCAGCTCCTCGACAGGGAATGGCTACACCTTC.

This chain links TRBV7-8 with TRBJ1-2; D is perhaps TRBD1 (5 bases). The CDR3 runs 16 residues. V lost 3 bases and J lost 7, with 21 bases in between. Germline loops: CDR1 SGHVS, CDR2 FQNEAQ. The CDR3 DNA follows: TGTGCCAGCAGCTTTCAGCGGACGGGGGGTAATCGTGGCTACACCTTC. It encodes CASSFQRTGGNRGYTF.

The chain links TRBV4-2 to TRBJ2-7; 12 positions agree with TRBD2. The V gene's germline CDR1 is LGHNA and CDR2 YNFKEQ. Losses at the gene ends were 3 bases for V and 4 bases for J; bases not matched to a gene: 1. The CDR3 length is 14 residues. The DNA for the CDR3 is TGTGCCAGCAGCCATGGGACTAGCGGGTACGAGCAGTACTTC. It yields the protein CASSHGTSGYEQYF.

This clone has more than one count but fewer than ten. The chain links TRBV4-1 to TRBJ2-3; 14 bases line up with TRBD2. Unmatched junction bases numbered 3, after V lost 4 bases and J lost 6 bases. The CDR3 consists of 15 residues. The germline V gene encodes CDR1 MGHRA and CDR2 YSYEKL. CDR3 nucleotide sequence: TGCGCCAGCAGCCGCGGGACTAGCGGGAGTGATACGCAGTATTTT. Residues: CASSRGTSGSDTQYF.